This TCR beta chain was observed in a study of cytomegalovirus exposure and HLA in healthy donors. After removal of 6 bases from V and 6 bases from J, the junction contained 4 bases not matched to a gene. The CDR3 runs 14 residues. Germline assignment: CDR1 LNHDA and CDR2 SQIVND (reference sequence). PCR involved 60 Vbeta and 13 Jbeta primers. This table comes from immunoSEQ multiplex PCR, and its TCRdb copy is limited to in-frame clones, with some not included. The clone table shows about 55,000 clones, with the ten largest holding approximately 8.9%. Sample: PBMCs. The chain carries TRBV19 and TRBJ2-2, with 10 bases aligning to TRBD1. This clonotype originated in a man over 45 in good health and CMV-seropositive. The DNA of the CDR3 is TGTGCCAGTAGGGACAGGGGGATGGCCGGGGAGCTGTTTTTT. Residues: CASRDRGMAGELFF.